The clone carrying this T cell receptor beta chain was detected only once. The antigen remains undetermined. Separate from the 666-subject first cohort, the 120-subject validation cohort was the one that the donors belonged to. Germline CDR1 SGDLS, CDR2 YYNGEE. The CDR3 covers 14 residues. V trimming: 4 bases; J trimming: 6 bases; junction bases outside the gene matches: 6. TCRdb keeps only in-frame clones here, not all; method: immunoSEQ multiplex PCR. The sample yields about 140,000 clones, about 90% seen once. This specimen comes from a study of cytomegalovirus exposure and HLA in healthy donors. Study-wide points: Altogether, more than 150 TCR beta chains were recorded as cytomegalovirus-associated. The CMV antigen specificity of a few CMV-associated chains was confirmed through in vitro analysis.

This receptor was obtained from a man younger than 30 in good health and CMV-seronegative. The sequenced sample was PBMCs. This chain links TRBV9 with TRBJ1-5; 8 positions match TRBD1. The CDR3 loop is CASSPDQGAQPQHF. The CDR3 DNA sequence: TGTGCCAGCAGCCCCGACCAGGGGGCTCAGCCCCAGCATTTT. Using reference TRBV9 and TRBJ1-5 for the parts outside the CDR3, the full variable domain is DSGVTQTPKHLITATGQRVTLRCSPRSGDLSVYWYQQSLDQGLQFLIQYYNGEERAKGNILERFSAQQFPDLHSELNLSSLELGDSALYFCASSPDQGAQPQHFGDGTRLSIL.